This T cell receptor (beta chain) was obtained from a study of blood T cell repertoires in COVID-19. Study overall: The United States, Italy and Spain supplied acute and convalescent COVID-19 samples.

The CDR3 sequence is 15 residues long. The V and J ends lost 5 bases and 7 bases, in that order; junction bases with no gene match: 7. Germline loops: CDR1 MDHEN, CDR2 SYDVKM. In assigning cohorts, the study relied on participant-reported clinical history. Authors' processing steps: Reference gene primer amplification gave nucleated cell count estimates. This table comes from immunoSEQ multiplex PCR, and its TCRdb copy is limited to in-frame clones, with some not included. The DNA was the basis for D and trimming; V, J and clone size are from that table. The sample includes 150,000 or so clones, roughly 82% of them seen just once.

The sample comprised PBMCs or T cells enriched from blood (not recorded which). The chain uses TRBV28 and TRBJ2-3; 12 bases map to TRBD2. This receptor was identified in a man aged 50 to 59 who had recovered from COVID-19. CDR3 residues: CASSLAGGLSHTQYF. The DNA of the CDR3 is TGTGCCAGCAGTCTAGCGGGGGGGTTATCGCATACGCAGTATTTT.